This T cell receptor (beta chain) was obtained from a study of T cells in Graves' hyperthyroidism and ophthalmopathy. RNA transcripts provided the source from which TCR beta CDR3 regions were amplified. A set of HTBI primers served as the primers for a first-round RT-PCR of the TCR CDR3. TCRdb analysed the multiplex PCR reads with MiXCR anew, one entry per CDR3 protein. Of about 640,000 distinct CDR3 sequences listed, less than 25% were seen once; the top ten hold 34%. The CDR3 runs 14 residues. Between the trimmed V and J ends, which lost 1 base and 6 bases, there was a span of 12 bases. CDR1 and CDR2 from the germline V gene are LGHNT and FRNRAP.

Sequencing was carried out using blood. The chain uses TRBV12-5 and TRBJ1-2, with D perhaps TRBD1 (5 bases). The TCR was taken from a man aged 30-40 years with Graves' ophthalmopathy. CDR3 sequence (DNA): TGTGCTAGTGGTTTGGACAGGCCGAGGCATGGCTACACCTTC. It is translated as CASGLDRPRHGYTF.